One and the same sample provided the 13 T cell receptor beta chains below, sequenced in a study of cytomegalovirus exposure and HLA in healthy donors. A multiplex PCR was run with 60 Vbeta primers and 13 Jbeta primers. Sequencing used immunoSEQ multiplex PCR; TCRdb keeps in-frame clones, though not all of them. The data contain about 180,000 clones, 82% of them singletons. Sequences were obtained from PBMCs. The receptors derive from a man between 40 and 49 years old in good health and CMV-seronegative.

The V and J genes are TRBV7-2 and TRBJ1-5, with D perhaps matching TRBD1 (6 bases). Trimming removed 5 bases from V and 2 bases from J, with 13 bases in between. The CDR3 is made up of 15 amino acids. Per germline, CDR1 SGHTA and CDR2 FQGNSA. CDR3 region: CASSLSGAGNQPQHF. The CDR3 DNA is TGTGCCAGCAGCCTCTCAGGGGCGGGCAATCAGCCCCAGCATTTT. The entire variable domain, with the rest obtained from reference TRBV7-2 and TRBJ1-5, is as follows: GAGVSQSPSNKVTEKGKDVELRCDPISGHTALYWYRQSLGQGLEFLIYFQGNSAPDKSGLPSDRFSAERTGGSVSTLTIQRTQQEDSAVYLCASSLSGAGNQPQHFGDGTRLSIL.

The chain uses TRBV28 and TRBJ1-6, with 10 bases matching TRBD1. Looked up from germline, CDR1 is MDHEN and CDR2 is SYDVKM. V was clipped by 1 base and J by 4 bases; unmatched bases: 10. CDR3 size: 19 residues. Here the CDR3 DNA reads TGTGCCAGCAGTTTATCCCGACAGGGGGCGGCTGTGTATAATTCACCCCTCCACTTT. It yields the protein CASSLSRQGAAVYNSPLHF. The full variable domain, with the rest looked up from reference TRBV28 and TRBJ1-6, is DVKVTQSSRYLVKRTGEKVFLECVQDMDHENMFWYRQDPGLGLRLIYFSYDVKMKEKGDIPEGYSVSREKKERFSLILESASTNQTSMYLCASSLSRQGAAVYNSPLHFGNGTRLTVT.

This chain links TRBV9 with TRBJ2-3; 7 nucleotides match TRBD2. CDR1 is SGDLS and CDR2 is YYNGEE in the germline V gene. There are 16 residues in the CDR3. V dropped 0 bases and J dropped 1; count of bases not matched to a gene: 5. This CDR3 reads CASSVVEGGGTDTQYF. CDR3 sequence (DNA): TGTGCCAGCAGCGTAGTTGAGGGAGGGGGCACAGATACGCAGTATTTT.

The J gene is TRBJ2-6, the V gene TRBV11-3, with D tentatively TRBD1 (6 bases). The CDR3 runs 15 residues. Trimming left V 4 bases short and J 1 base short, with 8 bases between. Germline CDR1 and CDR2: SGHNT and YENEEA. CDR3 region: CASSSQGSGANVLTF. The CDR3 nucleotides are TGTGCCAGCAGCTCACAGGGTTCTGGGGCCAACGTCCTGACTTTC.

This chain connects TRBV7-2 to TRBJ2-3; TRBD2 matches at 9 bases. Trimming took 3 bases from V and 3 from J; bases not matched to a gene: 4. The CDR3 is made up of 15 amino acids. Per germline, CDR1 SGHTA and CDR2 FQGNSA. CDR3 in DNA: TGTGCCAGCAGCTTTAGCGGGAGCTTGACAGATACGCAGTATTTT. Encoded protein: CASSFSGSLTDTQYF. The variable domain in full, with the rest retrieved from reference TRBV7-2 and TRBJ2-3, is GAGVSQSPSNKVTEKGKDVELRCDPISGHTALYWYRQSLGQGLEFLIYFQGNSAPDKSGLPSDRFSAERTGGSVSTLTIQRTQQEDSAVYLCASSFSGSLTDTQYFGPGTRLTVL.

V and J are TRBV19 and TRBJ1-1; a weak D match, TRBD1 (6 bases). CDR3 length equals 16 residues. The germline gives CDR1 LNHDA, CDR2 SQIVND (reference sequence). V was trimmed by 6 bases and J by 0 bases, leaving 17 bases between them. CDR3 loop: CASRKIRGSMNTEAFF. Here the CDR3 DNA reads TGTGCCAGTAGGAAGATAAGGGGGAGCATGAACACTGAAGCTTTCTTT. The whole variable domain, remainder taken from reference TRBV19 and TRBJ1-1, is DGGITQSPKYLFRKEGQNVTLSCEQNLNHDAMYWYRQDPGQGLRLIYYSQIVNDFQKGDIAEGYSVSREKKESFPLTVTSAQKNPTAFYLCASRKIRGSMNTEAFFGQGTRLTVV.

Of note for this clone: The germline gene is not matched at one end of the junction; a read error may be the cause. This chain links TRBV7-9 with TRBJ1-1; TRBD1 aligns across 8 bases. Looked up from germline, CDR1 is SEHNR and CDR2 is FQNEAQ (reference sequence). This CDR3 region has 17 residues. The CDR3 DNA reads TGTTCCAGCAGCTCCCCGAATAGACAGGGGAGGTTCACTGAAGCTTTCTTT. Its protein is CSSSSPNRQGRFTEAFF.

The chain joins TRBV18 to TRBJ1-4; 7 bases are a match to TRBD1. CDR3 size: 16 residues. V was clipped by 3 bases and J by 8 bases; unmatched bases: 12. The germline gives CDR1 KGHSH, CDR2 LQKENI. The CDR3 spells CASSPSTTGNGEKLFF. CDR3 in DNA: TGTGCCAGCTCACCTAGCACGACAGGGAACGGGGAAAAACTGTTTTTT.

This clone was counted a few times. This chain joins TRBV5-6 and TRBJ1-1; no reliable D call. The germline gives CDR1 SGHDT, CDR2 YYEEEE. The V end lost 2 bases, the J end lost 5 bases, and 16 bases lay between the germline ends. The CDR3 loop spans 15 amino acids. CDR3 in DNA: TGTGCCAGCAGCTTTCGGACTTGGCAGATAACTGAAGCTTTCTTT. It translates to CASSFRTWQITEAFF.

This clone was seen just once. This chain links TRBV30 with TRBJ1-5; D remains ambiguous. CDR1 is GTSNPN, CDR2 SVGIG, per germline (reference sequence). V was shortened by 2 bases and J by 7 bases, with 18 bases between the two germline ends. This CDR3 has 15 amino acids. CDR3 coding DNA: TGTGCCTGGAGTTCAGGCACCAACAGAGAACAGCCCCAGCATTTT. Its translation: CAWSSGTNREQPQHF. The complete variable domain, with remaining parts taken from reference TRBV30 and TRBJ1-5, reads SQTIHQWPATLVQPVGSPLSLECTVEGTSNPNLYWYRQAAGRGLQLLFYSVGIGQISSEVPQNLSASRPQDRQFILSSKKLLLSDSGFYLCAWSSGTNREQPQHFGDGTRLSIL.

As regards this clone: One junction end disagrees with the germline gene, perhaps due to a read error. The chain recombines TRBV10-1 with TRBJ2-7, with D possibly matching TRBD2 (6 bases). CDR3 size: 15 residues. The germline V gene encodes CDR1 WNHNN and CDR2 SYGVQD (reference sequence). The CDR3 nucleotides read TGCGCCAGCAGTGGGTATAGCGGAACCTCCTATGAGCAGTACTTC. Its translation is CASSGYSGTSYEQYF.

The genes are TRBV28 and TRBJ1-1; a possible D gene is TRBD1 (5 bases). The CDR3 loop spans 12 amino acids. CDR1 is MDHEN, CDR2 SYDVKM, per germline. Trimming pared 7 bases from V and 7 bases from J, leaving 13 bases between. CDR3 in amino acids: CASTLGGFEAFF. The DNA for the CDR3 is TGTGCCAGCACCCTTGGGGGGTTTGAAGCTTTCTTT.

The chain recombines TRBV6-1 with TRBJ1-1; 8 bases agree with TRBD1. J was trimmed by 0 bases and V by 4 bases; bases with no gene match: 10. The CDR3 has 17 residues. Germline V gene sequence: CDR1 MNHNS, CDR2 SASEGT. The CDR3 loop is CASSGLPGTGLNTEAFF. DNA of the CDR3: TGTGCCAGCAGTGGCCTTCCCGGGACAGGTTTGAACACTGAAGCTTTCTTT.